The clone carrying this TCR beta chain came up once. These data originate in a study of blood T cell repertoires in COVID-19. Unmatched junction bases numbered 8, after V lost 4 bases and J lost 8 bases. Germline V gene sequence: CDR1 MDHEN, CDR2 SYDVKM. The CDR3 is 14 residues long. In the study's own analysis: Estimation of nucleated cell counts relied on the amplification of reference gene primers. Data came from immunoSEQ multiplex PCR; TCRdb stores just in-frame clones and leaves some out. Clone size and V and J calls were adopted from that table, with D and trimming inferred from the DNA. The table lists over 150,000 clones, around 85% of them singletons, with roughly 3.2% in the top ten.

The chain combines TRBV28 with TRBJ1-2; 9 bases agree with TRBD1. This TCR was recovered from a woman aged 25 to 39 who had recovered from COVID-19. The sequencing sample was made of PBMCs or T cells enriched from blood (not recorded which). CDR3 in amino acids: CASSSRDRAWGYTF. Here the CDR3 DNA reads TGTGCCAGCAGTTCCCGGGACAGGGCATGGGGCTACACCTTC.